This T cell receptor (beta chain) was captured in a study of TIL therapy for anti-PD-1-resistant metastatic lung cancer. Notes on the study in general: Treatment-naive, never-smoker and oncogene-addicted patients were overrepresented in this highly selected cohort.

Indicated time point: pre-treatment sample, taken before nivolumab and TIL therapy. Tumor tissue came from excised metastases, mostly pleural nodules or supraclavicular lymph nodes. V shed 0 bases and J shed 1 base, with 17 bases lying between them. The CDR3 contains 18 residues. The germline V gene encodes CDR1 SGHDT and CDR2 YYEEEE. About this clone itself: The antigen remains undetermined.

Sequencing used immunoSEQ v3. Libraries were sequenced to 2 million to 2.5 million read pairs (survey) or roughly 4.5-6 million (deep). Only in-frame clones appear in the TCRdb table, and some are missing; sequencing was by immunoSEQ multiplex PCR. Of 9,000 to 9,500 clones listed, 65% to 80% are singletons. The receptor comes from a person aged 30 to 80 with non-small cell lung cancer. The sequences come from tumor tissue, collected at baseline. The gene calls are TRBV5-6 and TRBJ2-1; D might be TRBD1 or TRBD2, each matching 6 bases. The DNA for the CDR3 is TGTGCCAGCAGCTTGGGAGGCGCGGAGGGGGGTTCCTACAATGAGCAGTTCTTC. Protein: CASSLGGAEGGSYNEQFF.